The source of this T cell receptor (beta chain) is a study of blood T cell repertoires in COVID-19. On the study more broadly: COVID-19 samples collected from the United States, Italy and Spain covered acute and convalescent phases. From T cells, B-cell-depleted T cells, or PBMCs came the material, which was cDNA or gDNA.

Trimming removed 3 bases at V and 3 bases at J, with 2 bases between. Per the germline V gene, CDR1 is KGHSH and CDR2 is LQKENI. CDR3 length equals 11 residues. Source study methods: Amplification with reference gene primers provided the estimates of nucleated cell counts. Assay used: immunoSEQ multiplex PCR; TCRdb lists only in-frame clones, some missing. V and J calls and clone size are those listed in that table; D and trimming were worked out from the DNA. The table lists around 280,000 clones, roughly nine tenths of them singletons. The chain combines TRBV18 with TRBJ2-5; no definite D call. Sequencing was carried out using peripheral blood. The receptor was isolated from a woman between 50 and 59 years old who had recovered from COVID-19. CDR3 region: CASSPKETQYF. As DNA, the CDR3 is TGTGCCAGCTCACCTAAAGAGACCCAGTACTTC.